The 27 T cell receptor beta chains below were found in one sample sequenced in a study of OX40 agonist ivuxolimab in advanced cancers. The table came from immunoSEQ multiplex PCR; TCRdb's copy has only in-frame clones and leaves some out. The repertoire includes fewer than 45,000 clones, around four fifths of them detected once, and roughly 2.7% sits in the top ten. Here the sequenced sample was CD4+ or CD8+ T cells sorted from blood, taken in a trial of the OX40 agonist ivuxolimab. The receptors originated from an adult with an advanced solid tumor such as melanoma, head and neck, liver or kidney cancer.

The chain combines TRBV28 with TRBJ1-5; tentative D call: TRBD1 (6 bases). Germline values: CDR1 MDHEN, CDR2 SYDVKM. This CDR3 has 16 residues. Trimming stripped 3 bases from V and 0 bases from J, with 12 bases between. The CDR3 is CASSFYRVFSNQPQHF. In DNA form, the CDR3 reads TGTGCCAGCAGTTTTTACAGGGTCTTTAGCAATCAGCCCCAGCATTTT. The full variable domain, with the rest looked up from reference TRBV28 and TRBJ1-5, is DVKVTQSSRYLVKRTGEKVFLECVQDMDHENMFWYRQDPGLGLRLIYFSYDVKMKEKGDIPEGYSVSREKKERFSLILESASTNQTSMYLCASSFYRVFSNQPQHFGDGTRLSIL.

As concerns this clone: The junction departs from the called germline gene at one end, perhaps through a read error. The chain has TRBV7-7 and TRBJ2-1; D not resolved. This CDR3 has 13 residues. Germline CDR1 and CDR2: SSHAT and FNYEAQ (reference sequence). For the CDR3, the DNA is TGTGCTAGCAGCCGTTTGGGCCGGGATGAGCAGTTCTTC. Its translation is CASSRLGRDEQFF.

The chain uses TRBV28 and TRBJ2-4; 10 bases align to TRBD1. The CDR3 runs to 14 residues. The V gene end was trimmed by 5 bases and the J gene end by 8 bases; junction bases not matched to a gene: 6. Germline values: CDR1 MDHEN, CDR2 SYDVKM. CDR3 DNA sequence: TGTGCCAGCAGTCGGGACAGGGGTTTGGACATTCAGTACTTC. Protein: CASSRDRGLDIQYF.

CDR3 in amino acids: CASSPLDFSYTDTQYF. The CDR3 region has the DNA TGTGCCAGCAGCCCCCTGGACTTTTCCTACACAGATACGCAGTATTTT. The rearrangement joins TRBV27 to TRBJ2-3; TRBD2 is a possible D gene (5 bases). Trimming removed 6 bases at V and 2 bases at J, with 18 bases between. This CDR3 spans 16 amino acids. Germline V gene lookup returns CDR1 MNHEY and CDR2 SMNVEV (reference sequence).

This clone is medium-sized within its sample. The rearrangement uses TRBV7-6 and TRBJ1-4, with D maybe TRBD1 (6 bases). The CDR3 has 15 residues. The V end was cut by 5 bases, the J end by 7 bases, with 17 bases between. The germline gives CDR1 SGHVS, CDR2 FNYEAQ. The CDR3 sequence: CASSRNRAGGEKLFF. CDR3 nucleotides: TGTGCCAGCAGCAGGAACAGGGCGGGTGGTGAAAAACTGTTTTTT.

The chain links TRBV28 to TRBJ2-7, with D unresolved. The CDR3 sequence is 13 residues long. Trimming shortened V by 3 bases and J by 3 bases, and 9 bases separated the two germline ends. Germline V lookup: CDR1 MDHEN, CDR2 SYDVKM. The CDR3 DNA is TGTGCCAGCAGTTTGGACCGAGTCTACGAGCAGTACTTC. Its protein is CASSLDRVYEQYF.

By share, this clone counts as medium-sized. The V and J genes are TRBV11-3 and TRBJ2-1, with TRBD1 matching over 7 bases. CDR3 size: 15 residues. In germline, CDR1 is SGHNT, CDR2 YENEEA. Trimming took 0 bases from V and 8 from J; bases not matched to a gene: 7. The CDR3 protein is CASSLEDRTGDEQFF. In DNA form, the CDR3 reads TGTGCCAGCAGCTTAGAGGACAGGACGGGCGATGAGCAGTTCTTC.

J is TRBJ2-3 and V is TRBV28; tentative D call: TRBD2 (6 bases). With 3 bases removed from V and 0 bases from J, the gap between germline ends came to 13 bases. CDR3 length equals 16 residues. Germline values: CDR1 MDHEN, CDR2 SYDVKM. The CDR3 DNA is TGTGCCAGCAGTTTCCCACCTAGCGCTAGCACAGATACGCAGTATTTT. Amino acids: CASSFPPSASTDTQYF. Full variable domain (remainder filled in from reference TRBV28 and TRBJ2-3): DVKVTQSSRYLVKRTGEKVFLECVQDMDHENMFWYRQDPGLGLRLIYFSYDVKMKEKGDIPEGYSVSREKKERFSLILESASTNQTSMYLCASSFPPSASTDTQYFGPGTRLTVL.

This clone has a single count. This chain joins TRBV2 and TRBJ2-1, with unresolved D. Germline lookup yields CDR1 SNHLY and CDR2 FYNNEI. The CDR3 is made up of 12 amino acids. V was cut by 7 bases and J by 3 bases, with 7 bases left in between. CDR3 residues: CASNRDYNEQFF. For the CDR3, the DNA is TGTGCCAGCAATAGGGACTACAATGAGCAGTTCTTC.

This chain links TRBV28 with TRBJ2-1, with 8 bases identical to TRBD2. Germline V CDR1 and CDR2: MDHEN, SYDVKM. Trimming cost V 8 bases and J 4 bases; bases outside gene matches: 10. The CDR3 has 15 amino acids. CDR3 in DNA: TGTGCCAGCGCCCCCGGGACTAGTAAATACAATGAGCAGTTCTTC. It codes for CASAPGTSKYNEQFF.

The V call is TRBV9, the J call TRBJ2-3; D is unclear. The V end was cut by 0 bases, the J end by 7 bases, with 6 bases between. Germline loops: CDR1 SGDLS, CDR2 YYNGEE. CDR3 length equals 12 residues. The CDR3 spells CASSVEENTQYF. The CDR3 DNA is TGTGCCAGCAGCGTAGAAGAGAATACGCAGTATTTT.

The gene calls are TRBV7-2 and TRBJ2-7; 8 bases align to TRBD1. The germline V gene encodes CDR1 SGHTA and CDR2 FQGNSA. With V trimmed by 3 bases and J by 3 bases, 1 base remained unmatched. The CDR3 contains 13 residues. CDR3 residues: CASSFTGGYEQYF. The DNA of the CDR3 is TGTGCCAGCAGCTTTACAGGGGGCTACGAGCAGTACTTC.

The CDR3 spells CASSVGGPHEYF. The CDR3 coding sequence is TGTGCCAGCAGTGTGGGGGGGCCCCATGAGTACTTC. The chain uses TRBV6-1 and TRBJ2-7; D possibly corresponds to TRBD2 (7 bases). Germline V gene data show CDR1 as MNHNS and CDR2 as SASEGT. Trimming left V 4 bases short and J 11 bases short, with 15 bases between. The CDR3 covers 12 residues.

J is TRBJ2-7 and V is TRBV30; possibly TRBD1 for D (6 bases). V was pared by 1 base and J by 2 bases, with 9 bases between. Germline V gene sequence: CDR1 GTSNPN, CDR2 SVGIG (reference sequence). The CDR3 consists of 13 residues. In nucleotides, the CDR3 is TGTGCCTGGAGTGGGGGGCAGACCTACGAGCAGTACTTC. It codes for CAWSGGQTYEQYF.

The chain couples TRBV15 to TRBJ1-1; D remains unclear. CDR1 and CDR2 from the germline V gene are LNHNV and YYDKDF (reference sequence). The CDR3 is 13 amino acids. Trimming removed 5 bases from V and 3 bases from J, with 10 bases in between. The CDR3 sequence: CATSQSGDTEAFF. CDR3 coding DNA: TGTGCCACCAGCCAAAGCGGGGACACTGAAGCTTTCTTT.

The rearrangement links TRBV27 to TRBJ2-6; D not certain. The V end was cut by 1 base, the J end by 0 bases, with 13 bases between. The CDR3 consists of 18 residues. Germline CDR1 is MNHEY and CDR2 is SMNVEV (reference sequence). The CDR3 spells CASSLLGSRASGANVLTF. CDR3 nucleotides: TGTGCCAGCAGTTTATTGGGCAGCCGGGCCTCTGGGGCCAACGTCCTGACTTTC.

The V call is TRBV9, the J call TRBJ2-5; D is unclear. The CDR3 consists of 15 residues. Germline V gives CDR1 SGDLS, CDR2 YYNGEE. The ends were cut back, 4 bases at V and 5 bases at J, with 18 bases in the middle. The CDR3 reads CASSTNIDLRETQYF. The DNA of the CDR3 is TGTGCCAGCAGCACAAACATAGATTTGCGGGAGACCCAGTACTTC.

This chain joins TRBV6-5 and TRBJ2-5; D might be TRBD2 (6 bases). Germline CDR1 and CDR2: MNHEY and SVGAGI. V was pared by 3 bases and J by 7 bases, with 15 bases between. There are 14 residues in the CDR3. For the CDR3, the DNA is TGTGCCAGCAGTTATGGGACTTTTGGAGGGACCCAGTACTTC. Translation gives CASSYGTFGGTQYF.

The chain combines TRBV28 with TRBJ1-1; D is undetermined. Trimming pared 8 bases from V and 4 bases from J, leaving 14 bases between. CDR1 is MDHEN, CDR2 SYDVKM, per germline. The CDR3 totals 13 residues. The CDR3 spells CASFSSWSTEAFF. The CDR3 nucleotides read TGTGCCAGCTTCAGTTCCTGGAGCACTGAAGCTTTCTTT.

The genes are TRBV9 and TRBJ2-5; no firm D call. The germline V gene encodes CDR1 SGDLS and CDR2 YYNGEE. This CDR3 is 15 amino acids long. Trimming removed 0 bases from V and 5 bases from J, with 14 bases in between. The CDR3 spells CASSVAASVRETQYF. The CDR3 DNA follows: TGTGCCAGCAGCGTAGCGGCCAGCGTCAGGGAGACCCAGTACTTC.

This clone was seen a few times. The gene calls are TRBV27 and TRBJ2-1; TRBD2 is a possible D gene (5 bases). The CDR3 has 13 amino acids. With 6 bases removed from V and 7 bases from J, the gap between germline ends came to 13 bases. Germline lookup yields CDR1 MNHEY and CDR2 SMNVEV (reference sequence). CDR3 bases: TGTGCCAGCAGGGCCTCGGGGAGTAATGAGCAGTTCTTC. Translating gives CASRASGSNEQFF.

The chain couples TRBV30 to TRBJ2-1; tentatively, D is TRBD1 (6 bases). In germline, CDR1 is GTSNPN, CDR2 SVGIG (reference sequence). CDR3 length equals 16 residues. V shed 0 bases and J shed 2 bases, with 14 bases lying between them. The CDR3 spells CAWSVGRGYPYNEQFF. The CDR3 bases are TGTGCCTGGAGTGTGGGCAGGGGATATCCCTACAATGAGCAGTTCTTC.

The chain couples TRBV7-2 to TRBJ1-4, with unresolved D. From germline, CDR1 is SGHTA and CDR2 FQGNSA. The CDR3 runs 15 residues. The V and J ends lost 1 base and 5 bases respectively, with 11 bases between them. The DNA for the CDR3 is TGTGCCAGCAGCTTAGAGGCACCACCGAATGAAAAACTGTTTTTT. Its translation: CASSLEAPPNEKLFF.

By proportion, this clone is medium-sized. The CDR3 sequence is CASSGPYQPQHF. The CDR3 DNA follows: TGTGCCAGCAGTGGGCCTTATCAGCCCCAGCATTTT. The chain employs TRBV6-5 and TRBJ1-5; no clear D gene. The V gene's germline CDR1 is MNHEY and CDR2 SVGAGI. CDR3 length equals 12 residues. The V gene lost 5 bases and the J gene lost 5 bases, with 7 bases spanning the gap.

This clone was seen a single time. This chain connects TRBV6-5 to TRBJ2-7; D is possibly TRBD1 (6 bases). The germline V and J ends were trimmed by 6 bases and 2 bases, with 14 bases remaining between them. Germline V lookup: CDR1 MNHEY, CDR2 SVGAGI. CDR3 length: 14 residues. The CDR3 here is CASSTPGHPYEQYF. DNA of the CDR3: TGTGCCAGCAGCACTCCGGGACATCCCTACGAGCAGTACTTC.

The V call is TRBV2, the J call TRBJ2-1; 8 bases agree with TRBD1. Germline values: CDR1 SNHLY, CDR2 FYNNEI. V trimming: 10 bases; J trimming: 9 bases; junction bases outside the gene matches: 14. The CDR3 loop spans 14 amino acids. Here the CDR3 reads CATLLDRVESEQFF. The CDR3 DNA follows: TGTGCCACTCTATTGGACAGGGTGGAAAGTGAGCAGTTCTTC.

This rearrangement joins TRBV5-5 to TRBJ1-3; D is ambiguous. This CDR3 is 15 amino acids long. V lost 0 bases and J lost 2, with 9 bases in between. CDR1 SGHKS and CDR2 YYEKEE come from the germline V gene (reference sequence). The CDR3 DNA follows: TGTGCCAGCAGCTTGGAGGGATTCCCTGGAAACACCATATATTTT. This encodes CASSLEGFPGNTIYF.